This T cell receptor (beta chain) originates from a study of T-cell reconstitution after alpha-beta-depleted transplantation in children. General study findings and limits: From newly produced T cells came most of the T-cell counts and diversity one year after transplant. Recipient T cells and thymic progenitors that survived gave rise to the high TCRbeta diversity observed at day 60 in some patients.

Ten or more counts support this clonotype. Antigen specificity is unknown. Using unique molecular identifiers, the investigators prepared the TCRbeta library. TCRdb independently ran MiXCR on the PCR reads; one entry per CDR3 protein. Of almost 250,000 distinct CDR3 sequences listed, roughly 24% are singletons. This TCR derives from a girl aged 2-10 years with Fanconi anemia, due to receive a stem cell transplant. Source: PBMCs, taken before TCRalphabeta/CD19-depleted stem cell transplant.

The CDR3 bases are TGCAGTGCTAGAGGCAGGGCCTACGAGCAGTACTTC. As protein: CSARGRAYEQYF. The J gene is TRBJ2-7, the V gene TRBV20-1; TRBD1 is a possible D gene (5 bases). Germline lookup yields CDR1 DFQATT and CDR2 SNEGSKA (reference sequence). The CDR3 totals 12 residues. The V end was cut by 1 base, the J end by 2 bases, with 6 bases between.